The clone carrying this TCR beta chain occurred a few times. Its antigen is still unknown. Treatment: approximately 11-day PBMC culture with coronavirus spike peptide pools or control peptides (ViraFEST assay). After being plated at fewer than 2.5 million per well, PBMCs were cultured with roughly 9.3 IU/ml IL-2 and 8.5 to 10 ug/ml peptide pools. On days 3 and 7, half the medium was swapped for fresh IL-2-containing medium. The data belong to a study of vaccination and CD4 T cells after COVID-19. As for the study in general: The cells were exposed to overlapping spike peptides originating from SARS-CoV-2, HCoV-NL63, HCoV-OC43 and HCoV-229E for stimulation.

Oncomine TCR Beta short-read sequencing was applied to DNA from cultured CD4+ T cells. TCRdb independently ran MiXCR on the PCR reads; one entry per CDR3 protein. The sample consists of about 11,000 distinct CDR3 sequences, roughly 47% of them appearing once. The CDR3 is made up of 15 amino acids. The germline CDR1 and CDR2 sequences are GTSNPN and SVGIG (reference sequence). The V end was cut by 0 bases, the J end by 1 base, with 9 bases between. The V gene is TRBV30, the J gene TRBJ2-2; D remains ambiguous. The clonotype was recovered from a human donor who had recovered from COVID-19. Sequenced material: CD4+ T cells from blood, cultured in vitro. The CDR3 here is CAWSVRRLNTGELFF. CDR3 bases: TGTGCCTGGAGTGTAAGGCGATTGAACACCGGGGAGCTGTTTTTT. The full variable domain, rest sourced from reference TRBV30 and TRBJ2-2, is SQTIHQWPATLVQPVGSPLSLECTVEGTSNPNLYWYRQAAGRGLQLLFYSVGIGQISSEVPQNLSASRPQDRQFILSSKKLLLSDSGFYLCAWSVRRLNTGELFFGEGSRLTVL.